The clone carrying this TCR beta chain was seen a few times. These data originate in a study of T cells after yellow fever vaccination. At the level of the study: Fractions with few cells were prepared using SMART-Seq v4 Ultra Low Input.

V lost 8 bases and J lost 4; bases outside the gene matches: 5. The CDR3 sequence is 15 residues long. In germline, CDR1 is ENHRY, CDR2 SYGVKD. TCR cDNA, made by 5'RACE template switching, carried an added universal primer site and UMIs. TCRdb analysed the 5' RACE reads with MiXCR anew, one entry per CDR3 protein. The sample shows 310,000 or so distinct CDR3 sequences, about 3.5% of them seen only once. The chain combines TRBV10-3 with TRBJ2-1; 13 nucleotides align to TRBD2. The receptor's source is a man between 18 and 35 years old who received the YFV17D yellow fever vaccine. The sequences come from PBMCs, collected on the day of the yellow fever booster vaccination. This chain's CDR3 is CAIGLTSGGYNEQFF. In nucleotides, the CDR3 is TGTGCCATCGGCTTGACTAGCGGGGGGTACAATGAGCAGTTCTTC.